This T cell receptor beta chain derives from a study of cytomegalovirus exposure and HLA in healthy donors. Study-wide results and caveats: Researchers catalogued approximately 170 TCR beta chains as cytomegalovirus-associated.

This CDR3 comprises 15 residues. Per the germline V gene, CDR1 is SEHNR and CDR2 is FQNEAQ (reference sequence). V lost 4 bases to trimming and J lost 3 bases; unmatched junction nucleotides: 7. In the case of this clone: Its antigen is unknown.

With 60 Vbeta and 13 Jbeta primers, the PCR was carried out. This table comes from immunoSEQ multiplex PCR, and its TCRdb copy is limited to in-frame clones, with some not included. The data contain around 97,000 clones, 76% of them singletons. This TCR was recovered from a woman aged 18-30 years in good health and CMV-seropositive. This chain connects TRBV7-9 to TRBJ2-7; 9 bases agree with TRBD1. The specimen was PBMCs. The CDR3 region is CASSSSTGQGYEQYF. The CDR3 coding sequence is TGTGCCAGCAGCTCCTCCACGGGACAGGGCTACGAGCAGTACTTC.